These 17 T cell receptor beta chains came from one sample sequenced in a study of human CD8 memory T cell subsets. UMI-labeled 5' RACE was used to make TCR beta libraries. TCRdb re-called the 5' RACE reads and shows each CDR3 protein once, DNA omitted. The data show under 20,000 distinct CDR3 sequences, and the top ten clones hold 5.4%. Sequencing was carried out using CD8+ T cells from PBMCs. The receptors were gathered from a human donor in good health.

The V and J genes are TRBV7-8 and TRBJ2-3; TCRdb designates TRBD2, a call that cannot be tested without DNA. Germline lookup yields CDR1 SGHVS and CDR2 FQNEAQ. This CDR3 region has 16 residues. The CDR3 protein is CASSLGWREERDTQYF. The full variable domain, in which reference TRBV7-8 and TRBJ2-3 provide the parts outside the CDR3, is GAGVSQSPRYKVAKRGQDVALRCDPISGHVSLFWYQQALGQGPEFLTYFQNEAQLDKSGLPSDRFFAERPEGSVSTLKIQRTQQEDSAVYLCASSLGWREERDTQYFGPGTRLTVL.

This chain uses TRBV7-2 with TRBJ2-7; TCRdb designates TRBD1, a call that cannot be tested without DNA. The CDR3 has 17 residues. Germline CDR1 reads SGHTA; CDR2 reads FQGNSA. CDR3: CASSLADRRRFFYEQYF.

The gene calls are TRBV20-1 and TRBJ2-7; no DNA is available, so the TRBD1 call from TCRdb remains unchecked. This CDR3 has 19 residues. The germline V gene has CDR1 DFQATT and CDR2 SNEGSKA (reference sequence). The CDR3 is CSAREALISPGQSEYEQYF.

The rearrangement uses TRBV27 and TRBJ2-3; without DNA, the TCRdb call of TRBD1 cannot be checked. Germline V CDR1 and CDR2: MNHEY, SMNVEV (reference sequence). The CDR3 has 15 residues. CDR3 sequence reads: CASSETGRGTDTQYF.

The chain recombines TRBV5-6 with TRBJ1-1; TCRdb selects TRBD1, and the lack of DNA leaves this call unchecked. Germline V CDR1 and CDR2: SGHDT, YYEEEE. CDR3 length equals 16 residues. The CDR3 here is CASSLRTGRYNTEAFF.

The chain joins TRBV30 to TRBJ1-2. Germline values: CDR1 GTSNPN, CDR2 SVGIG (reference sequence). This CDR3 is 14 amino acids long. CDR3 in amino acids: CAWGAGTLVYGYTF. Full variable domain (remainder filled in from reference TRBV30 and TRBJ1-2): SQTIHQWPATLVQPVGSPLSLECTVEGTSNPNLYWYRQAAGRGLQLLFYSVGIGQISSEVPQNLSASRPQDRQFILSSKKLLLSDSGFYLCAWGAGTLVYGYTFGSGTRLTVV.

This sequence joins TRBV5-1 and TRBJ2-1; TCRdb reports TRBD1, a call that lacks DNA to check it against. Germline CDR1 and CDR2: SGHRS and YFSETQ. This CDR3 region has 13 residues. The chain's CDR3 is CASSAGRSNEQFF.

The rearrangement uses TRBV5-4 and TRBJ1-5; TCRdb proposes TRBD1, but this gene call is untestable without DNA. CDR3 length: 14 amino acids. Germline assignment: CDR1 SGHNT and CDR2 YYREEE (reference sequence). This chain's CDR3 is CASSLGTGDQPQHF.

The chain uses TRBV11-2 and TRBJ1-2; TCRdb names TRBD1, which stays unverified in the absence of DNA. CDR1 is SGHAT and CDR2 is FQNNGV in the germline V gene. This CDR3 region has 16 residues. Here the CDR3 reads CASSLGRDIANYGYTF.

The chain joins TRBV11-2 to TRBJ1-2; TCRdb's assignment of TRBD1 cannot be checked, as there is no DNA. This CDR3 contains 17 residues. Germline V CDR1 and CDR2: SGHAT, FQNNGV. The chain's CDR3 is CASSSTTGGVKDYGYTF. Together with reference TRBV11-2 and TRBJ1-2, the CDR3 gives the full variable domain: EAGVAQSPRYKIIEKRQSVAFWCNPISGHATLYWYQQILGQGPKLLIQFQNNGVVDDSQLPKDRFSAERLKGVDSTLKIQPAKLEDSAVYLCASSSTTGGVKDYGYTFGSGTRLTVV.

J is TRBJ2-3 and V is TRBV20-1; TCRdb's D call, TRBD2, is unchecked because there is no DNA. CDR3 length equals 14 residues. The V gene's germline CDR1 is DFQATT and CDR2 SNEGSKA (reference sequence). This chain's CDR3 is CSARPPDHRDTQYF.

V usage is TRBV6-2 or TRBV6-3 and J usage is TRBJ2-3; the TCRdb call, TRBD2, lacks DNA for checking. The CDR3 contains 17 residues. Germline loops: CDR1 MNHEY, CDR2 SVGEGT. CDR3 amino acids: CASSYALAGDGTDTQYF.

The CDR3 protein is CASSYLRGRGNEKLFF. The chain employs TRBV6-6 and TRBJ1-4; the TCRdb D gene call, TRBD1, has no DNA to confirm it. CDR1 and CDR2 from the germline V gene are MNHNY and SVGAGI (reference sequence). This CDR3 spans 16 amino acids.

The genes are TRBV4-1 and TRBJ1-4. This CDR3 spans 14 amino acids. The germline gives CDR1 MGHRA, CDR2 YSYEKL. CDR3 region: CASSQVAGREKLFF.

The chain is built from TRBV12-3 or TRBV12-4 and TRBJ2-7; with no DNA, the TCRdb D assignment of TRBD1 cannot be verified. This CDR3 is built from 14 residues. The CDR3 is CASSLRGGSYEQYF.

Frequency places this clonotype as medium-sized. The chain joins TRBV14 to TRBJ2-1; without DNA, the TCRdb call of TRBD2 cannot be checked. The CDR3 has 16 amino acids. Per germline, CDR1 SGHDN and CDR2 FVKESK. Here the CDR3 reads CASSQETSGRLEEQFF.

The chain carries TRBV28 and TRBJ2-5; TCRdb's assignment of TRBD2 cannot be checked, as there is no DNA. The V gene's germline CDR1 is MDHEN and CDR2 SYDVKM. CDR3 length: 15 amino acids. The CDR3 reads CASSALAGGWETQYF.